Listed below are T cell receptor beta chains from one sample, sequenced in a study of CD8+CD57+ T cells in acquired aplastic anemia. Each CDR3 protein gets one entry after TCRdb re-called the reads with MiXCR. The sample includes approximately 190,000 distinct CDR3 sequences, 48% of them seen just once. Sequencing was done on a sample of sorted CD4+, CD8+, or CD8+CD57+ T cells (not recorded which) from PBMCs. These receptors all stem from a human donor with aplastic anemia. The CDR3 runs from the conserved cysteine through the conserved F or W. The order of the fields is D gene, clone size, V gene, J gene, CDR3 protein, CDR3 DNA. D genes are given only for firm matches. For some rows the clone size is stated as once, few or many, or as a class when expanded; others skip it.

d_gene: TRBD2
abundance: -
v_gene: TRBV24-1
j_gene: TRBJ2-2
CDR3aa: CATGGSHTGELFF
CDR3nt: TGTGCTACGGGGGGGTCCCACACCGGGGAGCTGTTTTTT

d_gene: TRBD1
abundance: -
v_gene: TRBV7-2
j_gene: TRBJ1-1
CDR3aa: CASSLRTGSTEAFF
CDR3nt: TGTGCCAGCAGCCTACGGACAGGGAGCACTGAAGCTTTCTTT

d_gene: -
abundance: -
v_gene: TRBV20-1
j_gene: TRBJ1-3
CDR3aa: CSARLQGWGNTIYF
CDR3nt: TGCAGTGCTAGGCTACAGGGTTGGGGAAACACCATATATTTT

d_gene: -
abundance: -
v_gene: TRBV9
j_gene: TRBJ2-7
CDR3aa: CASSVEGYDEQYF
CDR3nt: TGTGCCAGCAGCGTAGAGGGGTACGACGAGCAGTACTTC

d_gene: -
abundance: -
v_gene: TRBV20-1
j_gene: TRBJ2-7
CDR3aa: CSARGLGENEQYF
CDR3nt: TGCAGTGCTAGAGGCCTGGGGGAAAACGAGCAGTACTTC

d_gene: -
abundance: many
v_gene: TRBV19
j_gene: TRBJ1-1
CDR3aa: CASSISGASRTEAFF
CDR3nt: TGTGCCAGTAGTATATCAGGGGCGAGTAGGACTGAAGCTTTCTTT

d_gene: TRBD1
abundance: -
v_gene: TRBV5-1
j_gene: TRBJ1-6
CDR3aa: CASSLGQMNNSPLHF
CDR3nt: TGCGCCAGCAGCCTGGGACAGATGAATAATTCACCCCTCCACTTT

d_gene: TRBD1
abundance: -
v_gene: TRBV10-3
j_gene: TRBJ1-2
CDR3aa: CAISESFGQGARSYTF
CDR3nt: TGTGCCATCAGTGAGTCGTTCGGACAGGGGGCGAGGAGCTACACCTTC

d_gene: TRBD2
abundance: few
v_gene: TRBV29-1
j_gene: TRBJ2-2
CDR3aa: CSVVSGRGTGELFF
CDR3nt: TGCAGCGTTGTAAGCGGGAGAGGCACCGGGGAGCTGTTTTTT

d_gene: -
abundance: -
v_gene: TRBV25-1
j_gene: TRBJ2-7
CDR3aa: CASSEFKGSSYEQYF
CDR3nt: TGTGCCAGCAGTGAATTTAAGGGGAGCTCCTACGAGCAGTACTTC

d_gene: -
abundance: -
v_gene: TRBV20-1
j_gene: TRBJ1-2
CDR3aa: CSARDNSFGYTF
CDR3nt: TGCAGTGCTAGAGATAACAGTTTTGGCTACACCTTC

d_gene: -
abundance: many
v_gene: TRBV12-3/TRBV12-4
j_gene: TRBJ1-1
CDR3aa: CASTAVQGRDTEAFF
CDR3nt: TGTGCCAGCACCGCGGTGCAGGGAAGGGACACTGAAGCTTTCTTT

d_gene: -
abundance: -
v_gene: TRBV10-3
j_gene: TRBJ1-2
CDR3aa: CAITRGGGAGYTF
CDR3nt: TGTGCCATCACGAGGGGGGGAGGGGCCGGCTACACCTTC

d_gene: -
abundance: -
v_gene: TRBV20-1
j_gene: TRBJ1-1
CDR3aa: CSAKISGFTEAFF
CDR3nt: TGCAGTGCTAAAATATCGGGGTTCACTGAAGCTTTCTTT

d_gene: -
abundance: few
v_gene: TRBV10-3
j_gene: TRBJ2-3
CDR3aa: CAISESDTQYF
CDR3nt: TGTGCCATCAGTGAGTCAGATACGCAGTATTTT

d_gene: -
abundance: once
v_gene: TRBV20-1
j_gene: TRBJ2-1
CDR3aa: CSARDPWGHNNEQFF
CDR3nt: TGCAGTGCTAGAGATCCCTGGGGGCACAACAATGAGCAGTTCTTC

d_gene: -
abundance: -
v_gene: TRBV7-2
j_gene: TRBJ2-5
CDR3aa: CASSLGQAETQYF
CDR3nt: TGTGCCAGCAGCTTAGGACAGGCAGAGACCCAGTACTTC

d_gene: TRBD2
abundance: many
v_gene: TRBV20-1
j_gene: TRBJ2-1
CDR3aa: CSARDQLLARNEQFF
CDR3nt: TGCAGTGCTAGAGATCAGCTACTAGCGAGGAATGAGCAGTTCTTC

d_gene: -
abundance: many
v_gene: TRBV5-5
j_gene: TRBJ2-7
CDR3aa: CASSLEGNLLYEQYF
CDR3nt: TGTGCCAGCAGCTTGGAGGGAAACCTCCTTTACGAGCAGTACTTC

d_gene: -
abundance: few
v_gene: TRBV7-2
j_gene: TRBJ1-1
CDR3aa: CASRYTNTEAFF
CDR3nt: TGTGCCAGCAGATATACGAACACTGAAGCTTTCTTT

d_gene: -
abundance: many
v_gene: TRBV5-1
j_gene: TRBJ2-1
CDR3aa: CASSIQTGYNEQFF
CDR3nt: TGCGCCAGCAGCATACAGACAGGTTACAATGAGCAGTTCTTC

d_gene: -
abundance: -
v_gene: TRBV2
j_gene: TRBJ1-5
CDR3aa: CASCLGVGQPQHF
CDR3nt: TGTGCCAGCTGCCTCGGGGTCGGTCAGCCCCAGCATTTT

d_gene: -
abundance: -
v_gene: TRBV2
j_gene: TRBJ1-6
CDR3aa: CASSEVPSPGSPLHF
CDR3nt: TGTGCCAGCAGTGAAGTCCCTAGTCCGGGGTCACCCCTCCACTTT

d_gene: TRBD2
abundance: once
v_gene: TRBV30
j_gene: TRBJ2-6
CDR3aa: CCAGRGGELSGANVLTF
CDR3nt: TGTTGTGCGGGGAGGGGTGGTGAACTCTCTGGGGCCAACGTCCTGACTTTC

d_gene: -
abundance: many
v_gene: TRBV5-8
j_gene: TRBJ2-7
CDR3aa: CASSLWYEQYF
CDR3nt: TGTGCCAGCAGCTTGTGGTACGAGCAGTACTTC

d_gene: -
abundance: many
v_gene: TRBV5-1
j_gene: TRBJ2-3
CDR3aa: CASSLPRGLEPDTQYF
CDR3nt: TGCGCCAGCAGCTTGCCTAGAGGGCTAGAACCAGATACGCAGTATTTT

d_gene: -
abundance: -
v_gene: TRBV20-1
j_gene: TRBJ1-4
CDR3aa: CSAKTDAGRGEKLFF
CDR3nt: TGCAGTGCTAAAACGGATGCAGGGCGAGGGGAAAAACTGTTTTTT

d_gene: -
abundance: few
v_gene: TRBV19
j_gene: TRBJ2-1
CDR3aa: CASSTTTLAEQFF
CDR3nt: TGTGCCAGTAGTACCACGACACTCGCAGAGCAGTTCTTC

d_gene: -
abundance: -
v_gene: TRBV7-3
j_gene: TRBJ2-3
CDR3aa: CASSSTAGPTDTQYF
CDR3nt: TGTGCCAGCAGCTCCACGGCGGGGCCCACAGATACGCAGTATTTT

d_gene: -
abundance: -
v_gene: TRBV20-1
j_gene: TRBJ2-7
CDR3aa: CSADPGIGSYEQYF
CDR3nt: TGCAGTGCTGATCCCGGTATCGGGTCCTACGAGCAGTACTTC